Below, one T cell receptor beta chain is given with its context. Its matching antigen is unknown. The junction departs from germline at one end; a sequencing error may be responsible. cDNA specific to TCR beta was made from 500 to 650 ng of total RNA, with a constant-region primer employed for priming. For TCR beta, libraries were produced by three nested multiplex PCR rounds using slightly modified ARM-PCR. PCR rounds one and two used TRBV1-TRBV30 forward primers with a C-beta reverse primer for 10 cycles each. In TCRdb, the multiplex PCR reads were re-called with MiXCR into one record per CDR3 protein. The sample comprises about 84,000 distinct CDR3 sequences, approximately 72% of which are singletons, and approximately 20% rests with the top ten. The source material, about 17-31 mg of unsorted bulk tissue, was used to co-extract RNA and DNA. Each of the tumor samples contained in excess of 85% viable tumor cells.

The data originate from a study of tumor-infiltrating lymphocytes in primary liver carcinoma. In the study overall: About 3.5 to 7.13 million productive TCRbeta reads were obtained from the samples, with similar numbers across tissue types. Findings of the study overall: Whereas tumor region pairs overlapped more, tumor-adjacent and tumor-blood pairs overlapped less. Tumor top-250-clone fractions significantly exceeded those of blood (p = 0.039).

Looked up from germline, CDR1 is MGHRA and CDR2 is YSYEKL. This CDR3 spans 15 amino acids. The receptor comes from a man aged 35 to 55 with primary liver carcinoma and hepatitis B virus infection. Sequencing input: liver tumor tissue from sampling region 1. Described subset: tumor region T1, superior pole. This rearrangement joins TRBV4-1 to TRBJ1-4; 9 bases line up with TRBD1. The CDR3 DNA reads TGCGCCAGCAGCTCACCTCCTGACAGGGGGGAAAAACTGGTTTTT. Encoded protein: CASSSPPDRGEKLVF.